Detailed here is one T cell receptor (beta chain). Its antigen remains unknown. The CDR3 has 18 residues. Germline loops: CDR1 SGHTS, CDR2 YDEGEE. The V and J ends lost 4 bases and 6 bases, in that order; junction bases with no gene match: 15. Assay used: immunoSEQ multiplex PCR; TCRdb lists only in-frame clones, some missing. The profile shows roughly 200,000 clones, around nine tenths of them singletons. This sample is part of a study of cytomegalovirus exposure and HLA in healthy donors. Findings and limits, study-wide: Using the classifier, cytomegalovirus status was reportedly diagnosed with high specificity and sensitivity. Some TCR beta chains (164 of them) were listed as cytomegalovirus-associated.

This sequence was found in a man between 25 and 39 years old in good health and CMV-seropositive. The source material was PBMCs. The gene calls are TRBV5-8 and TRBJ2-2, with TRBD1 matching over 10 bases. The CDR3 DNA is TGTGCCAGCAGCCCGGGACAGGGGTCCGGGCTAATCGCCGGGGAGCTGTTTTTT. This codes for CASSPGQGSGLIAGELFF.